These 17 T cell receptor beta chains came from one sample sequenced in a study of chemoradiotherapy in HPV16-positive cancers. The table came from immunoSEQ multiplex PCR; TCRdb's copy has only in-frame clones and leaves some out. This table holds 30,000 to 35,000 clones, roughly 86% found once. Sequenced here: blood, sampled from a patient who underwent chemoradiotherapy. These receptors were taken from a human donor with HPV-associated anogenital cancer.

This chain uses TRBV15 with TRBJ1-4; weak D call: TRBD1 (5 bases). Germline-derived CDR1 and CDR2 are LNHNV and YYDKDF (reference sequence). The CDR3 consists of 16 residues. Trimming pared 3 bases from V and 4 bases from J, leaving 15 bases between. CDR3 region: CATSREARAINEKLFF. The CDR3 DNA sequence: TGTGCCACCAGCAGGGAAGCCAGGGCAATTAATGAAAAACTGTTTTTT.

V is TRBV27 and J is TRBJ1-1; no clear D. The CDR3 extends over 13 amino acids. Germline V gene lookup returns CDR1 MNHEY and CDR2 SMNVEV (reference sequence). V lost 4 bases to trimming and J lost 1 base, with 7 bases between them. CDR3 sequence reads: CASSWGTNTEAFF. Written as DNA, the CDR3 is TGTGCCAGCAGTTGGGGAACGAACACTGAAGCTTTCTTT.

The chain is built from TRBV11-2 and TRBJ1-6; D remains ambiguous. CDR1 is SGHAT and CDR2 is FQNNGV in the germline V gene. V shed 3 bases and J shed 5 bases, with 8 bases lying between them. CDR3 size: 14 residues. CDR3 sequence: CASSFSGDNSPLHF. CDR3 DNA sequence: TGTGCCAGCAGCTTTTCGGGAGATAATTCACCCCTCCACTTT.

This clone was observed a few times. The V gene is TRBV7-9, the J gene TRBJ1-1, with D possibly matching TRBD1 (6 bases). The CDR3 is 17 amino acids. Trimming stripped 6 bases from V and 1 base from J, with 21 bases between. Germline V gives CDR1 SEHNR, CDR2 FQNEAQ (reference sequence). Here the CDR3 reads CASSPGLGAVGNTEAFF. CDR3 in DNA: TGTGCCAGCAGTCCTGGGCTGGGGGCGGTCGGGAACACTGAAGCTTTCTTT.

This chain connects TRBV5-1 to TRBJ2-5; 8 bases agree with TRBD1. Trimming at V came to 4 bases and at J to 2 bases, leaving 4 bases not matched to a gene. This CDR3 contains 14 residues. In germline, CDR1 is SGHRS, CDR2 YFSETQ. DNA for the CDR3: TGCGCCAGCAGCGTGAGACAGGGGCAAGAGACCCAGTACTTC. It translates to CASSVRQGQETQYF.

V usage is TRBV5-1 and J usage is TRBJ2-5; 10 bases line up with TRBD2. The J segment lost 4 bases and the V segment lost 0 bases, leaving 3 bases of the junction unmatched. Germline CDR1 and CDR2: SGHRS and YFSETQ. The CDR3 is 15 residues long. The CDR3 region has the DNA TGCGCCAGCAGCTTGGCTAGCGGGGGCGGAGAGACCCAGTACTTC. Protein product: CASSLASGGGETQYF.

This clone was counted a single time. This chain links TRBV6-5 with TRBJ2-3, with 7 bases identical to TRBD2. The CDR3 extends over 14 amino acids. V gave up 6 bases and J gave up 1 base; unmatched junction bases: 4. CDR1 and CDR2 from the germline V gene are MNHEY and SVGAGI. The CDR3 DNA is TGTGCCAGCAGGGTGGCGGGAGGCACAGATACGCAGTATTTT. This translates into CASRVAGGTDTQYF.

This sequence joins TRBV27 and TRBJ1-4; a weak D match, TRBD1 (6 bases). V lost 5 bases to trimming and J lost 8 bases, with 21 bases between them. Germline assignment: CDR1 MNHEY and CDR2 SMNVEV (reference sequence). The length of the CDR3 is 16 residues. This chain's CDR3 is CASSLSPQGEGEKLFF. CDR3 in DNA: TGTGCCAGCAGTCTGTCCCCACAGGGAGAAGGGGAAAAACTGTTTTTT.

This chain uses TRBV4-1 with TRBJ2-5; unclear D gene. The CDR3 spans 16 residues. Germline V gives CDR1 MGHRA, CDR2 YSYEKL. V shed 0 bases and J shed 1 base, with 12 bases lying between them. CDR3 DNA sequence: TGCGCCAGCAGCCAAGAGGGCTGGACGCCCCAAGAGACCCAGTACTTC. Translated, it gives CASSQEGWTPQETQYF.

This rearrangement joins TRBV5-4 to TRBJ2-7; either TRBD1 or TRBD2 may supply D (5 bases each). In germline, CDR1 is SGHNT, CDR2 YYREEE (reference sequence). The CDR3 runs to 15 residues. V was trimmed by 4 bases and J by 3 bases, leaving 17 bases between them. CDR3 region: CASSPGPGTFYEQYF. The CDR3 nucleotides are TGTGCCAGCAGCCCGGGCCCCGGGACCTTCTACGAGCAGTACTTC.

Only a few counts were recorded for this clone. The V and J genes are TRBV19 and TRBJ2-1, with 9 bases lining up with TRBD1. V was clipped by 2 bases and J by 6 bases; unmatched bases: 8. Germline CDR1 LNHDA, CDR2 SQIVND (reference sequence). The CDR3 loop spans 16 amino acids. For the CDR3, the DNA is TGTGCCAGTAGTATATCCTCCGGGACAGGGTTCAATGAGCAGTTCTTC. Amino acids: CASSISSGTGFNEQFF.

The chain combines TRBV6-5 with TRBJ1-6; D is uncertain. The CDR3 loop spans 13 amino acids. V lost 7 bases to trimming and J lost 10 bases, with 14 bases between them. CDR1 is MNHEY and CDR2 is SVGAGI in the germline V gene. The CDR3 spells CASTQSTLSPLHF. In nucleotides, the CDR3 is TGTGCCAGCACTCAATCGACCCTCTCACCCCTCCACTTT.

The genes are TRBV27 and TRBJ1-5; no clear D gene. The CDR3 length is 14 residues. CDR1 and CDR2 from the germline V gene are MNHEY and SMNVEV (reference sequence). The ends were cut back, 3 bases at V and 2 bases at J, with 8 bases in the middle. The CDR3 spells CASSFFNGNQPQHF. The CDR3 region has the DNA TGTGCCAGCAGTTTTTTCAATGGCAATCAGCCCCAGCATTTT.

This clone has just one count. V and J are TRBV2 and TRBJ2-5; weak D call: TRBD2 (6 bases). The CDR3 consists of 12 residues. Germline V CDR1 and CDR2: SNHLY, FYNNEI. Between the trimmed V and J ends, which lost 7 bases and 7 bases, there was a span of 13 bases. The chain's CDR3 is CASTGTAWTQYF. Here the CDR3 DNA reads TGTGCCAGCACCGGGACTGCCTGGACCCAGTACTTC.

This clone was detected only once. This sequence joins TRBV14 and TRBJ2-7, with a weak D call TRBD2 (6 bases). This CDR3 is 15 amino acids long. Deletions cut 1 base from V and 4 bases from J, with 14 bases between. Germline lookup yields CDR1 SGHDN and CDR2 FVKESK. The CDR3: CASSQGAGAGYEQYF. Here the CDR3 DNA reads TGTGCCAGCAGCCAAGGGGCTGGGGCGGGGTACGAGCAGTACTTC.

This clone was seen only once. DNA of the CDR3: TGTGCCACCAGCATAGAGGATAAGTTTGATACGCAGTATTTT. Translation gives CATSIEDKFDTQYF. The genes are TRBV15 and TRBJ2-3; D gene ambiguous. V gave up 4 bases and J gave up 6 bases, with 14 bases separating them. CDR3 length equals 14 residues. Per germline, CDR1 LNHNV and CDR2 YYDKDF (reference sequence).

Of note for this clone: This same CDR3 is encoded by further DNA sequences in the sample. The chain has TRBV4-3 and TRBJ1-1, with unresolved D. CDR1 is LGHNA, CDR2 YSLEER, per germline. The V gene lost 4 bases and the J gene lost 2 bases, with 11 bases spanning the gap. The CDR3 has 14 amino acids. In DNA form, the CDR3 reads TGCGCCAGCAGCCCGGGTGGGCGAAACACTGAAGCTTTCTTT. This codes for CASSPGGRNTEAFF.